This record covers a single TCR beta chain. The target antigen is unknown. This sample was taken from a study of response to subunit inactivated influenza vaccine. Study outcomes and limitations: New T cells are recruited in small numbers by each seasonal influenza vaccination, according to the authors' suggestion.

V lost 3 bases, J lost 2 bases, and 15 bases lay in between. This CDR3 contains 15 residues. Per the germline V gene, CDR1 is SQVTM and CDR2 is ANQGSEA. One entry per CDR3 protein results from TCRdb running MiXCR on the RT-PCR reads. The profile shows 610,000 or so distinct CDR3 sequences, around 15% of them singletons. The V call is TRBV29-1, the J call TRBJ2-3; D uncertain. This specimen consisted of PBMCs from blood, obtained roughly 12 days after vaccination. The origin of this receptor is a man aged 45-65 years who received an inactivated influenza vaccine. CDR3 nucleotides: TGCAGCGTTGAGGATTCATTGGACCCCACAGATACGCAGTATTTT. This codes for CSVEDSLDPTDTQYF.